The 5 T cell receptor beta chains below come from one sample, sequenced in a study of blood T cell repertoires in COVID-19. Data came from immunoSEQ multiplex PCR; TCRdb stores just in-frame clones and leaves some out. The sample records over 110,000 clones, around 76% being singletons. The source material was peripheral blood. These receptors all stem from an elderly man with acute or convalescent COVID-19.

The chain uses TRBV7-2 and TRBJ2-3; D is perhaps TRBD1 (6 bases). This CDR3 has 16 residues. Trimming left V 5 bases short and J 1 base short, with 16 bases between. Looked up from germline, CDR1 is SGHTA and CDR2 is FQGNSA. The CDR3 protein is CASSPAATGRTDTQYF. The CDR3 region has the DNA TGTGCCAGCAGCCCGGCCGCCACAGGGCGCACAGATACGCAGTATTTT.

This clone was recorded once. The CDR3 DNA sequence: TGCGCCAGCAGCTTGGATCGGGGCTCCTATAATTCACCCCTCCACTTT. This gives the protein CASSLDRGSYNSPLHF. The chain combines TRBV5-1 with TRBJ1-6; D call uncertain. CDR1 SGHRS and CDR2 YFSETQ come from the germline V gene. Trimming pared 0 bases from V and 0 bases from J, leaving 7 bases between. CDR3 size: 16 residues. Supplemented by reference TRBV5-1 and TRBJ1-6, the full variable domain reads KAGVTQTPRYLIKTRGQQVTLSCSPISGHRSVSWYQQTPGQGLQFLFEYFSETQRNKGNFPGRFSGRQFSNSRSEMNVSTLELGDSALYLCASSLDRGSYNSPLHFGNGTRLTVT.

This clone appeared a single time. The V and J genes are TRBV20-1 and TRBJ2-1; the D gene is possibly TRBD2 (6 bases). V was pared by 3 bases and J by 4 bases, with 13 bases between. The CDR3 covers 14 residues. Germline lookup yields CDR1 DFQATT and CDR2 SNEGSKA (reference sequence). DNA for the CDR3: TGCAGTGCTAGTCCGGGACTGGTTTACAATGAGCAGTTCTTC. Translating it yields CSASPGLVYNEQFF.

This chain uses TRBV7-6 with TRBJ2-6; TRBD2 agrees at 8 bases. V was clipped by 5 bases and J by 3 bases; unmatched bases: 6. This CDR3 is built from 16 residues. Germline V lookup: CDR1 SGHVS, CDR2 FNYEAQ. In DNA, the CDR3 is TGTGCCAGCAGCATCGGGGGGGGCAATGGGGCCAACGTCCTGACTTTC. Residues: CASSIGGGNGANVLTF.

DNA for the CDR3: TGTGCCAGCTCGGAGGGGCCTAGCGACCACGAGCAGTACTTC. This encodes CASSEGPSDHEQYF. V gene TRBV18 combines with J gene TRBJ2-7; TRBD2 is a possible D gene (6 bases). The CDR3 is 14 amino acids. CDR1 is KGHSH, CDR2 LQKENI, per germline. Trimming took off 6 bases at V and 5 bases at J, with 17 bases between the two ends. Looking up the rest from reference TRBV18 and TRBJ2-7 gives the full variable domain: NAGVMQNPRHLVRRRGQEARLRCSPMKGHSHVYWYRQLPEEGLKFMVYLQKENIIDESGMPKERFSAEFPKEGPSILRIQQVVRGDSAAYFCASSEGPSDHEQYFGPGTRLTVT.